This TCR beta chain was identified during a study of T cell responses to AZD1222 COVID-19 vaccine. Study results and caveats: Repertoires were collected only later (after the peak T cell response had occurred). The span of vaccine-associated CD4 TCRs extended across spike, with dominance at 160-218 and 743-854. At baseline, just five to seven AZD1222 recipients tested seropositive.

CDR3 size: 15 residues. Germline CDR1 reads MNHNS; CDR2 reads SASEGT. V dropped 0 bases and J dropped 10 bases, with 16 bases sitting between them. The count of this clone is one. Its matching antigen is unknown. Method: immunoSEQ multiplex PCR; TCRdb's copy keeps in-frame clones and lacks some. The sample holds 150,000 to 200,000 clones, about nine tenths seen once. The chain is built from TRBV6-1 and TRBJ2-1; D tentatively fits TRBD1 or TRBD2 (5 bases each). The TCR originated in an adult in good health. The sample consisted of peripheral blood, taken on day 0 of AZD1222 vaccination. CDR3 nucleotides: TGTGCCAGCAGTGAAGCCGGGACCGAGGGAGCGGAGCAGTTCTTC. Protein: CASSEAGTEGAEQFF.